Described below is a single TCR beta chain sequence and its context. Per germline, CDR1 SNHLY and CDR2 FYNNEI. This CDR3 has 15 amino acids. V shed 8 bases and J shed 1 base, with 17 bases lying between them. Method: immunoSEQ multiplex PCR; TCRdb's copy keeps in-frame clones and lacks some. The sample shows more than 250,000 clones, 80% to 90% of them seen only once. The source of the sample is a study of blood T cell repertoires in COVID-19. The J gene is TRBJ1-1, the V gene TRBV2; D possibly corresponds to TRBD1 (5 bases). Material for sequencing was peripheral blood. This TCR came from a man over 45 with active or convalescent COVID-19. The CDR3 sequence: CASAGRAGRNTEAFF. The CDR3 DNA is TGTGCCAGCGCTGGGAGGGCAGGGAGGAACACTGAAGCTTTCTTT. The full variable domain, completed using reference TRBV2 and TRBJ1-1, is EPEVTQTPSHQVTQMGQEVILRCVPISNHLYFYWYRQILGQKVEFLVSFYNNEISEKSEIFDDQFSVERPDGSNFTLKIRSTKLEDSAMYFCASAGRAGRNTEAFFGQGTRLTVV.